This T cell receptor beta chain came from a study of cytomegalovirus exposure and HLA in healthy donors. This clone was seen once. Looked up from germline, CDR1 is GTSNPN and CDR2 is SVGIG (reference sequence). Trimming took 3 bases from V and 3 from J; bases not matched to a gene: 5. The CDR3 totals 13 residues. The PCR was carried out with 60 Vbeta primers and 13 Jbeta primers. Method: immunoSEQ multiplex PCR; TCRdb's copy keeps in-frame clones and lacks some. The sample comprises roughly 150,000 clones, around 68% of which are singletons, and under 11% rests with the top ten. Material: PBMCs. The chain is built from TRBV30 and TRBJ2-7, with 7 bases aligning to TRBD1. The sequence came from a man aged 25 to 45 in good health and CMV-seropositive. The CDR3 here is CAWRPGQSYEQYF. DNA for the CDR3: TGTGCCTGGAGACCGGGACAGAGCTACGAGCAGTACTTC.